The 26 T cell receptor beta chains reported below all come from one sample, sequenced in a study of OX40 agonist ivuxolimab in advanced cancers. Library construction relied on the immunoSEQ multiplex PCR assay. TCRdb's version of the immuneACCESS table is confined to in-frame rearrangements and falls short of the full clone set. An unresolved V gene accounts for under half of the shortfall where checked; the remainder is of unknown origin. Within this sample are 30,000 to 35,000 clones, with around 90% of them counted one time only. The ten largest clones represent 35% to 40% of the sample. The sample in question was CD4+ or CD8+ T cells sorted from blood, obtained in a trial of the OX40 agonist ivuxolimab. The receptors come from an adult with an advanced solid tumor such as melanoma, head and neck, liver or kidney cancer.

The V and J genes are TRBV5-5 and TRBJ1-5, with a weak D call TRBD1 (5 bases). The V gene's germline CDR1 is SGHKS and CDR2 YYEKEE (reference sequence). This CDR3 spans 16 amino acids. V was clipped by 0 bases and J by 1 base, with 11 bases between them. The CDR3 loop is CASSLGGRESNQPQHF. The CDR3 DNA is TGTGCCAGCAGCTTGGGGGGACGGGAGAGCAATCAGCCCCAGCATTTT. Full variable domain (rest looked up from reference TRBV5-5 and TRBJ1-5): DAGVTQSPTHLIKTRGQQVTLRCSPISGHKSVSWYQQVLGQGPQFIFQYYEKEERGRGNFPDRFSARQFPNYSSELNVNALLLGDSALYLCASSLGGRESNQPQHFGDGTRLSIL.

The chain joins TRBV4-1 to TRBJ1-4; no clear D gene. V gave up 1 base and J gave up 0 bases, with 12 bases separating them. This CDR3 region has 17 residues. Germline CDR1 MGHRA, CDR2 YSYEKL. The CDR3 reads CASSQVTIVATNEKLFF. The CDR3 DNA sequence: TGCGCCAGCAGCCAAGTTACCATAGTTGCAACTAATGAAAAACTGTTTTTT.

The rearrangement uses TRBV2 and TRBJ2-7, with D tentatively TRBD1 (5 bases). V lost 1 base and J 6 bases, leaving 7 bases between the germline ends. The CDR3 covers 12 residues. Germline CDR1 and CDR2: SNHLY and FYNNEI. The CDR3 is CASSEGGLEQYF. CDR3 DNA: TGTGCCAGCAGTGAAGGGGGCCTCGAGCAGTACTTC. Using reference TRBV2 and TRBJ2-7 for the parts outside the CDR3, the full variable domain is EPEVTQTPSHQVTQMGQEVILRCVPISNHLYFYWYRQILGQKVEFLVSFYNNEISEKSEIFDDQFSVERPDGSNFTLKIRSTKLEDSAMYFCASSEGGLEQYFGPGTRLTVT.

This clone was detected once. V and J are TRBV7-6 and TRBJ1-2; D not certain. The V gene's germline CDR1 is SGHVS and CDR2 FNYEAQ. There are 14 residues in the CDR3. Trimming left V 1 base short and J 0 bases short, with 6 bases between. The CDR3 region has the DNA TGTGCCAGCAGCTTAGGCGGGTCTAACTATGGCTACACCTTC. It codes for CASSLGGSNYGYTF.

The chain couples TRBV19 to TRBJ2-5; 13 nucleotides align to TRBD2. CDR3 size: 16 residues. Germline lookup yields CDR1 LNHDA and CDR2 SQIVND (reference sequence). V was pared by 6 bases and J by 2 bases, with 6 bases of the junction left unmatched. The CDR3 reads CASSVGLAGEQETQYF. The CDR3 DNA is TGTGCCAGTAGCGTAGGACTAGCGGGGGAGCAAGAGACCCAGTACTTC.

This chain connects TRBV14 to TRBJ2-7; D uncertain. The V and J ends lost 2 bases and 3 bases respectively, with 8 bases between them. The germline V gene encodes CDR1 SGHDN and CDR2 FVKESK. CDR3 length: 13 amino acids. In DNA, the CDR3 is TGTGCCAGCAGCCAAATTGGGGTCTACGAGCAGTACTTC. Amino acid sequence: CASSQIGVYEQYF.

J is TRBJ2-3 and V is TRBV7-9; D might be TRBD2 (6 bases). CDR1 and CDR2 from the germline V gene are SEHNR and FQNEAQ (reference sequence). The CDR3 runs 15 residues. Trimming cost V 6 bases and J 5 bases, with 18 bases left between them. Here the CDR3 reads CASSLSGRTLDTQYF. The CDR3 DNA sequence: TGTGCCAGCAGTCTGTCGGGGAGGACTCTAGATACGCAGTATTTT. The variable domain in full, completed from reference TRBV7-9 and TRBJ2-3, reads DTGVSQNPRHKITKRGQNVTFRCDPISEHNRLYWYRQTLGQGPEFLTYFQNEAQLEKSRLLSDRFSAERPKGSFSTLEIQRTEQGDSAMYLCASSLSGRTLDTQYFGPGTRLTVL.

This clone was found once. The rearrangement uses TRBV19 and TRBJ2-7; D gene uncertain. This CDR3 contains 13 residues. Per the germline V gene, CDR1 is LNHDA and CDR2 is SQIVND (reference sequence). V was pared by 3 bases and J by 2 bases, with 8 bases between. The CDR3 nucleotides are TGTGCCAGTAGTATTAGGCAGACCTACGAGCAGTACTTC. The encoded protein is CASSIRQTYEQYF.

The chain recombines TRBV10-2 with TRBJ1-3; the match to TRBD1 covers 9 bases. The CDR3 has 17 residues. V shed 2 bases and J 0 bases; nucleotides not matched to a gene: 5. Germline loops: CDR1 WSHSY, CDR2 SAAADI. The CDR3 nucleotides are TGCGCCAGCAGTGAGCTTGGACAGGGGTCCTCTGGAAACACCATATATTTT. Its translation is CASSELGQGSSGNTIYF.

The CDR3 protein is CASSWGDVTGGAMNSPLHF. DNA of the CDR3: TGTGCCAGCAGCTGGGGCGATGTGACAGGGGGCGCGATGAATTCACCCCTCCACTTT. The gene calls are TRBV5-5 and TRBJ1-6, with 10 bases fitting TRBD1. This CDR3 has 19 amino acids. V dropped 3 bases and J dropped 7; count of bases not matched to a gene: 16. CDR1 is SGHKS and CDR2 is YYEKEE in the germline V gene (reference sequence).

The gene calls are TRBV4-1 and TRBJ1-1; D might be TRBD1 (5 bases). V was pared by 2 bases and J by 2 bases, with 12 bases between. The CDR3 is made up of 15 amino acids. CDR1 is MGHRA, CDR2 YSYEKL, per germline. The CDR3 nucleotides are TGCGCCAGCAGCCAAATTTGGGGACCCAACACTGAAGCTTTCTTT. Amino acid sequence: CASSQIWGPNTEAFF.

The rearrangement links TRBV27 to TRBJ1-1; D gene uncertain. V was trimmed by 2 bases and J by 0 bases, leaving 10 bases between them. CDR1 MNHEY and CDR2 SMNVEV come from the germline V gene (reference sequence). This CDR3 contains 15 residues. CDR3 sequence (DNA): TGTGCCAGCAGTTTAATAGGCAGCATGAACACTGAAGCTTTCTTT. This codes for CASSLIGSMNTEAFF.

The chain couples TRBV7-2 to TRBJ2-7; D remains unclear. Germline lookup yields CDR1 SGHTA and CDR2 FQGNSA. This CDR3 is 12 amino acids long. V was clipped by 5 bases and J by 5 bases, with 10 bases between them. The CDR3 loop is CASSPQVDEQYF. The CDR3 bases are TGTGCCAGCAGCCCACAAGTGGACGAGCAGTACTTC.

CDR3: CASSPLDRVPSRANVLTF. The DNA of the CDR3 is TGCGCCAGCAGCCCATTAGACAGGGTACCCTCTCGCGCCAACGTCCTGACTTTC. This chain joins TRBV4-1 and TRBJ2-6; 7 bases match TRBD1. The CDR3 contains 18 residues. The V and J ends lost 4 bases and 7 bases, in that order; junction bases with no gene match: 16. Germline CDR1 reads MGHRA; CDR2 reads YSYEKL.

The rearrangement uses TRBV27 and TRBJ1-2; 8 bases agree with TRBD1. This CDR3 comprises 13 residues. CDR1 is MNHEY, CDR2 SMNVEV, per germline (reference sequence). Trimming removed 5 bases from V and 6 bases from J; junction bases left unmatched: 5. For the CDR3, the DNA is TGTGCCAGCAGTGTCCAGGGGGCGGATGGCTACACCTTC. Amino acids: CASSVQGADGYTF.

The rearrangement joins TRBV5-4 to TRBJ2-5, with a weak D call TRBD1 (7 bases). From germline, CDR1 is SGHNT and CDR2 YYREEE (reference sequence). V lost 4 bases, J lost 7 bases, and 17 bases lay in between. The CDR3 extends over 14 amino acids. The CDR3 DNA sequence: TGTGCCAGCAGCGCGGGGACAGCTTCTGGGACCCAGTACTTC. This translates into CASSAGTASGTQYF.

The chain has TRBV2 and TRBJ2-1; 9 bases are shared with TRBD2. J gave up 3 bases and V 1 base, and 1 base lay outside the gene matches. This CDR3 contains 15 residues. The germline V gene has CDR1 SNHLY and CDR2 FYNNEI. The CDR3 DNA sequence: TGTGCCAGCAGTGAAGGACTAGCGGACTACAATGAGCAGTTCTTC. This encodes CASSEGLADYNEQFF. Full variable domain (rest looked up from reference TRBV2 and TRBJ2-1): EPEVTQTPSHQVTQMGQEVILRCVPISNHLYFYWYRQILGQKVEFLVSFYNNEISEKSEIFDDQFSVERPDGSNFTLKIRSTKLEDSAMYFCASSEGLADYNEQFFGPGTRLTVL.

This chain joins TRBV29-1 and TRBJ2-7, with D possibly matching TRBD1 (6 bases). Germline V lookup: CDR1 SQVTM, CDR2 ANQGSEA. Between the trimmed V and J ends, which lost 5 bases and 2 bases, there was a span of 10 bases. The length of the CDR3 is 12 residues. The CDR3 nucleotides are TGCAGCGTTACAACAGGGACCTACGAGCAGTACTTC. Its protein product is CSVTTGTYEQYF.

CDR3 sequence: CASSYTARTGQVVLQETQYF. CDR3 DNA: TGTGCCAGCTCCTACACGGCAAGGACAGGGCAAGTCGTTCTTCAAGAGACCCAGTACTTC. J is TRBJ2-5 and V is TRBV18, with 8 bases lining up with TRBD1. The CDR3 covers 20 residues. The germline CDR1 and CDR2 sequences are KGHSH and LQKENI. V lost 6 bases to trimming and J lost 2 bases; unmatched junction nucleotides: 23.

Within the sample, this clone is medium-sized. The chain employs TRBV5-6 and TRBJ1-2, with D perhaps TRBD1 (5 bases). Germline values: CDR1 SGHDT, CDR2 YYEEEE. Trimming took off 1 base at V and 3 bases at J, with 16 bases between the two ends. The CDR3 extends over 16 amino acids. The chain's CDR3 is CASSLSDLGEDYGYTF. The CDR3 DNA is TGTGCCAGCAGCTTGTCTGACTTGGGGGAGGACTATGGCTACACCTTC.

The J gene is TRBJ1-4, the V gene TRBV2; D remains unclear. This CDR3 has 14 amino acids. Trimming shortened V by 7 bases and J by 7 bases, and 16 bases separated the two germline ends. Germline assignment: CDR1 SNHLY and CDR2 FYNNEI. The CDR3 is CASTLISTVEKLFF. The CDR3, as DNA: TGTGCCAGCACGTTAATATCAACTGTTGAAAAACTGTTTTTT.

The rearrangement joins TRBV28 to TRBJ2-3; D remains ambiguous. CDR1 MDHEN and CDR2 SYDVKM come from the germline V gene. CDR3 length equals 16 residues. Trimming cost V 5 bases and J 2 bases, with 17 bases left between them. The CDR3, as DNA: TGTGCCAGCAGTCCCTCCGGAGTCAGAGCCACAGATACGCAGTATTTT. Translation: CASSPSGVRATDTQYF.

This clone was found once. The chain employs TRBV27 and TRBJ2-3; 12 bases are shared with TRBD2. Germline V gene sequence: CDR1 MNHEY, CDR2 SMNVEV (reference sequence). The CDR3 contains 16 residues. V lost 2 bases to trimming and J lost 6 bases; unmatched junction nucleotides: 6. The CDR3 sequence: CASSLILAGGPDTQYF. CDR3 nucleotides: TGTGCCAGCAGTTTAATCCTAGCGGGAGGGCCGGATACGCAGTATTTT.

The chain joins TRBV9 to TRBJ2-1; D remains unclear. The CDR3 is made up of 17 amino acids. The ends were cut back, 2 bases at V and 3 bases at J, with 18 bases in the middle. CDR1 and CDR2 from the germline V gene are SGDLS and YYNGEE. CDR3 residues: CASSVGVSGGLYNEQFF. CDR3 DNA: TGTGCCAGCAGCGTGGGCGTCTCGGGCGGCCTCTACAATGAGCAGTTCTTC. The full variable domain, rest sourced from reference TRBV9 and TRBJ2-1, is DSGVTQTPKHLITATGQRVTLRCSPRSGDLSVYWYQQSLDQGLQFLIQYYNGEERAKGNILERFSAQQFPDLHSELNLSSLELGDSALYFCASSVGVSGGLYNEQFFGPGTRLTVL.

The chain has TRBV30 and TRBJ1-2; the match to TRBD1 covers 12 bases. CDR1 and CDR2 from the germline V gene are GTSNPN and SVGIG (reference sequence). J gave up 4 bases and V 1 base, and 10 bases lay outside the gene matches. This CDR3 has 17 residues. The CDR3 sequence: CAWSERGQGALGYGYTF. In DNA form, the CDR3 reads TGTGCCTGGAGTGAAAGGGGACAGGGGGCGCTCGGCTATGGCTACACCTTC.

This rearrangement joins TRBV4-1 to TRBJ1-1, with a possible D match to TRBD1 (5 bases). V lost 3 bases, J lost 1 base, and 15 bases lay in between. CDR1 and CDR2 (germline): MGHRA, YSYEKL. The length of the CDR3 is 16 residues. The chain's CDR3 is CASSHLIVDKNTEAFF. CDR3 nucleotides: TGCGCCAGCAGCCACCTAATAGTGGACAAGAACACTGAAGCTTTCTTT.